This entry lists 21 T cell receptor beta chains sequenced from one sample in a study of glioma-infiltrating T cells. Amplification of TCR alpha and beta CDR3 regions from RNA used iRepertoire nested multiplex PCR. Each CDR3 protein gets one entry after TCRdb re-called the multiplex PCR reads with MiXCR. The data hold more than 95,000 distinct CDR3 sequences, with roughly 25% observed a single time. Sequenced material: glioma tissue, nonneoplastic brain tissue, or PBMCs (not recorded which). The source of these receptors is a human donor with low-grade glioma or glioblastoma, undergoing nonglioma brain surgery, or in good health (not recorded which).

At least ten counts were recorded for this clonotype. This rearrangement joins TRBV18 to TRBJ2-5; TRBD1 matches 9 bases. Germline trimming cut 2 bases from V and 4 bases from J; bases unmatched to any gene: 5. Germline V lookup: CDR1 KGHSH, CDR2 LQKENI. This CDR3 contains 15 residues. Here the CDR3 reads CASSPAPTGGETQYF. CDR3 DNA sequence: TGTGCCAGCTCACCAGCCCCGACAGGGGGAGAGACCCAGTACTTC. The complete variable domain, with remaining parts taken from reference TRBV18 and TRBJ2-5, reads NAGVMQNPRHLVRRRGQEARLRCSPMKGHSHVYWYRQLPEEGLKFMVYLQKENIIDESGMPKERFSAEFPKEGPSILRIQQVVRGDSAAYFCASSPAPTGGETQYFGPGTRLLVL.

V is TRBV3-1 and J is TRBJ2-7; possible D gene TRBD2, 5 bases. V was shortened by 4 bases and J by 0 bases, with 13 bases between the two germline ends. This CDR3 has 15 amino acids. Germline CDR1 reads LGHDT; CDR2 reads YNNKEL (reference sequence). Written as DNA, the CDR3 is TGTGCCAGCAGCCCCGACGCGGAGGTCTCCTACGAGCAGTACTTC. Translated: CASSPDAEVSYEQYF.

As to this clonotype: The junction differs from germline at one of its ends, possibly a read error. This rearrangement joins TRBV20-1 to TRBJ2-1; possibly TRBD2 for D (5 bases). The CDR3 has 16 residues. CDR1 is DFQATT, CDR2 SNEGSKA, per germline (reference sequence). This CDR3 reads CSARSLARGDYNERFF. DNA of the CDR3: TGCAGTGCTAGGAGTTTAGCGAGAGGTGACTACAATGAGCGGTTCTTC.

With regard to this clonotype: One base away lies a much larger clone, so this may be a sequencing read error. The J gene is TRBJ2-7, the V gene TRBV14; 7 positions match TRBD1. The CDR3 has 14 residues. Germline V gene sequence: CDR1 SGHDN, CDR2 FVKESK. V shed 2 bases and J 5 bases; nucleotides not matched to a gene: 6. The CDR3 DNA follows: TGTGCCAGCAGCCAACAGGACAGGACCCACGAGCAGTACTTC. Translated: CASSQQDRTHEQYF.

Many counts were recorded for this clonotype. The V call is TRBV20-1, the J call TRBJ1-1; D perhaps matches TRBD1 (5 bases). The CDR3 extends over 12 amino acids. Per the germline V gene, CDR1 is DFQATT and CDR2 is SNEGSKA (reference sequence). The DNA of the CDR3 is TGCAGGCCGGGCAGGGAGGTCACTGAAGCTTTCTTT. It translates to CRPGREVTEAFF.

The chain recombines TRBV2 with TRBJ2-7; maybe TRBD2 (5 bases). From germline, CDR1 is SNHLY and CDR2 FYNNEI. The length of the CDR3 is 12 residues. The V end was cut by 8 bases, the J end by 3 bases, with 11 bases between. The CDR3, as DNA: TGTGCCAGCGTGACTGGAGGCTACGAGCAGTACTTC. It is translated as CASVTGGYEQYF.

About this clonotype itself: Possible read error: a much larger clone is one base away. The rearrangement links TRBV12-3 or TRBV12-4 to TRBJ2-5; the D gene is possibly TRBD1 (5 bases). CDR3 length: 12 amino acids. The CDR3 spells CASSPQEESQYF. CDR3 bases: TGTGCCAGCAGTCCACAGGAAGAGAGCCAGTACTTC.

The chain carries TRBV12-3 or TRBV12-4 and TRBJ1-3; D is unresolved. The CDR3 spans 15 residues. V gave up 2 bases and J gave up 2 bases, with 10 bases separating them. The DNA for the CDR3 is TGTGCCAGCAGTTTACGGCGTGGGGCTGGAAACACCATATATTTT. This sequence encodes CASSLRRGAGNTIYF.

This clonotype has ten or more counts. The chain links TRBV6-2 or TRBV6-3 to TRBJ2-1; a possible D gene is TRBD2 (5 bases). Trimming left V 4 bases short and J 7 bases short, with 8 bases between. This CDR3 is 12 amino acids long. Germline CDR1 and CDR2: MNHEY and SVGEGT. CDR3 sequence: CASSSSPNEQFF. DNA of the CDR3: TGTGCCAGCAGTTCTAGCCCGAATGAGCAGTTCTTC.

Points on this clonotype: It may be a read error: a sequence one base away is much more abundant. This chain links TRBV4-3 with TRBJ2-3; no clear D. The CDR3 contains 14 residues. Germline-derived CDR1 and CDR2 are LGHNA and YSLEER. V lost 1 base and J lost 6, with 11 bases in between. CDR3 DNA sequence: TGCGCCAGCAGCCAAGGTATAAAGTCGGATACGCAGTATTTT. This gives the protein CASSQGIKSDTQYF.

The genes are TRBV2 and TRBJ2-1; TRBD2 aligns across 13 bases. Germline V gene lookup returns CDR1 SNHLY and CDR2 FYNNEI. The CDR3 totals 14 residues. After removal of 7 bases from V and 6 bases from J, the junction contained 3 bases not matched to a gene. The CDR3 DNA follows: TGTGCCAGCATTAGACTAGCGGGGGGCAATGAGCAGTTCTTC. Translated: CASIRLAGGNEQFF.

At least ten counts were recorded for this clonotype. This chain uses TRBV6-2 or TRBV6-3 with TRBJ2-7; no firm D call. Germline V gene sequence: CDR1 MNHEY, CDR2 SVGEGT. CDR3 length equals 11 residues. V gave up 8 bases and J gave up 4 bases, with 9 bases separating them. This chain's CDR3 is CASGSLYEQYF. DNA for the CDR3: TGTGCCAGCGGTTCCCTTTACGAGCAGTACTTC.

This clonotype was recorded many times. The chain's CDR3 is CASSPLPNEKLFF. In DNA form, the CDR3 reads TGTGCCAGCAGCCCTTTACCTAATGAAAAACTGTTTTTT. J is TRBJ1-4 and V is TRBV3-1, with D hard to call. The CDR3 length is 13 residues. Germline CDR1 reads LGHDT; CDR2 reads YNNKEL (reference sequence). V lost 4 bases and J lost 3, with 6 bases in between.

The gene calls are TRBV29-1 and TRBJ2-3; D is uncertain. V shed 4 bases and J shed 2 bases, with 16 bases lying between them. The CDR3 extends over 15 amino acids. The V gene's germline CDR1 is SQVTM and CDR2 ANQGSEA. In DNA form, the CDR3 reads TGCAGCGTTGGGGCCGCTGGAGTCGACACAGATACGCAGTATTTT. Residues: CSVGAAGVDTDTQYF.

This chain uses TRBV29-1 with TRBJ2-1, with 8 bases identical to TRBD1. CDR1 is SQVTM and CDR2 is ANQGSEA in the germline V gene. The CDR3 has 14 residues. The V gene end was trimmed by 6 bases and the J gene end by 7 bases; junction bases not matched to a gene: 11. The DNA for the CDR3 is TGCAGCGTGCTCAGGGGGCACGCCTTAAATGAGCAGTTCTTC. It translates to CSVLRGHALNEQFF.

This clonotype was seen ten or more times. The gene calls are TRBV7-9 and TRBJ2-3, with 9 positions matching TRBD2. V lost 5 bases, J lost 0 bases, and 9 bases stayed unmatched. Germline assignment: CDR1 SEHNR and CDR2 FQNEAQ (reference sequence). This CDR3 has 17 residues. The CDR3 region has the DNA TGTGCCAGCAGCCTTAGGACTAGCGACTACAGCACAGATACGCAGTATTTT. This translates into CASSLRTSDYSTDTQYF.

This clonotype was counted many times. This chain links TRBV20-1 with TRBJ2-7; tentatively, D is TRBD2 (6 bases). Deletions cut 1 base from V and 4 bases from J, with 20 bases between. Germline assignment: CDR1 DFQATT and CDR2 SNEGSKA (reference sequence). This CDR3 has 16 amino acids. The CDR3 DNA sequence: TGCAGTGCTAGAGTTGGGTCTAGCGAGCGGCCGTACGAGCAGTACTTC. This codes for CSARVGSSERPYEQYF.

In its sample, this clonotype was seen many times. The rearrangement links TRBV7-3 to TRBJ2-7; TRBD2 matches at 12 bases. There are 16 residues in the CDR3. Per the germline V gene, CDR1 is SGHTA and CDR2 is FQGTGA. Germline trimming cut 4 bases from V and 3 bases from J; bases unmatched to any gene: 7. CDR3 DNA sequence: TGTGCCAGCAGCTCCGGACTAGCGGGATTGGGCTACGAGCAGTACTTC. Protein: CASSSGLAGLGYEQYF.

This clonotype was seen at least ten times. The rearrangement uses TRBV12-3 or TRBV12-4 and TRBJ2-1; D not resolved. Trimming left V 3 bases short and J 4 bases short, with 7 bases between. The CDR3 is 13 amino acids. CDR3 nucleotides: TGTGCCAGCAGTTTGATGGGGTACAATGAGCAGTTCTTC. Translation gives CASSLMGYNEQFF.

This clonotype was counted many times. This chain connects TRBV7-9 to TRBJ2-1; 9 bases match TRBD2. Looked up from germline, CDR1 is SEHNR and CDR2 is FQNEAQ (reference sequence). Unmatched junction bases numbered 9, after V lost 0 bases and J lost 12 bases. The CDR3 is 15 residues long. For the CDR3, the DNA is TGTGCCAGCAGCTTAGCTTTATTAGCGGGAGTAGGGCAGTTCTTC. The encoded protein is CASSLALLAGVGQFF.

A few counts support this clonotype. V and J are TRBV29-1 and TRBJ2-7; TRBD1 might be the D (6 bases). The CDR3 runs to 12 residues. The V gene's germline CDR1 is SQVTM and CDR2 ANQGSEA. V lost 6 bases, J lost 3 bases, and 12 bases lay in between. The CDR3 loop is CSVVRGGYEQYF. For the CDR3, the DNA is TGCAGCGTCGTCAGGGGTGGCTACGAGCAGTACTTC.